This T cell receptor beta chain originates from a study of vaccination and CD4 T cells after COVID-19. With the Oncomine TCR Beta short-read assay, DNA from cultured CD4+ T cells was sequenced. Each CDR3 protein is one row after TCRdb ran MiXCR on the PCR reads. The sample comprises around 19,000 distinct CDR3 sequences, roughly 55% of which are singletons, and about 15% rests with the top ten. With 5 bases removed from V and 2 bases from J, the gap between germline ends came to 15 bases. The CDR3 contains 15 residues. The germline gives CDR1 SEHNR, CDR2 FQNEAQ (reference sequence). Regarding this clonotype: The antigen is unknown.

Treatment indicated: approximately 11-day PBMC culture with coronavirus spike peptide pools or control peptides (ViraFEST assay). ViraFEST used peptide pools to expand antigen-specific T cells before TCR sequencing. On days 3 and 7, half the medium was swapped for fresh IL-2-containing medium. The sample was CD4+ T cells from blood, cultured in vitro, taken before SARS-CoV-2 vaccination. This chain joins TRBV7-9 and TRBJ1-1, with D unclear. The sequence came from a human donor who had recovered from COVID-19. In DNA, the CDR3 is TGTGCCAGCAGCCGTCTAACGGGTGGAAACACTGAAGCTTTCTTT. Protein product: CASSRLTGGNTEAFF. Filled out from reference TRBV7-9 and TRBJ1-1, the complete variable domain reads DTGVSQNPRHKITKRGQNVTFRCDPISEHNRLYWYRQTLGQGPEFLTYFQNEAQLEKSRLLSDRFSAERPKGSFSTLEIQRTEQGDSAMYLCASSRLTGGNTEAFFGQGTRLTVV.